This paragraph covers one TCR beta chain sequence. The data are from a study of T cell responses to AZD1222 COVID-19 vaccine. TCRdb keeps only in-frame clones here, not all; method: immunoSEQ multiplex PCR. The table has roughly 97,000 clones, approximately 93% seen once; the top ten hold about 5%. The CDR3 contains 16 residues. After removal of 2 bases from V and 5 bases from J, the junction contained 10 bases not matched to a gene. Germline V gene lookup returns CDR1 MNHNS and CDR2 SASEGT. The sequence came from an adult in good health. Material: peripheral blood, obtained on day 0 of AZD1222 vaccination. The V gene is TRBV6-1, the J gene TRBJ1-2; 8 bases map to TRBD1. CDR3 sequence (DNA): TGTGCCAGCAGTGAAACGGCAGGGGGCCCGTCGTATGGCTACACCTTC. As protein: CASSETAGGPSYGYTF.